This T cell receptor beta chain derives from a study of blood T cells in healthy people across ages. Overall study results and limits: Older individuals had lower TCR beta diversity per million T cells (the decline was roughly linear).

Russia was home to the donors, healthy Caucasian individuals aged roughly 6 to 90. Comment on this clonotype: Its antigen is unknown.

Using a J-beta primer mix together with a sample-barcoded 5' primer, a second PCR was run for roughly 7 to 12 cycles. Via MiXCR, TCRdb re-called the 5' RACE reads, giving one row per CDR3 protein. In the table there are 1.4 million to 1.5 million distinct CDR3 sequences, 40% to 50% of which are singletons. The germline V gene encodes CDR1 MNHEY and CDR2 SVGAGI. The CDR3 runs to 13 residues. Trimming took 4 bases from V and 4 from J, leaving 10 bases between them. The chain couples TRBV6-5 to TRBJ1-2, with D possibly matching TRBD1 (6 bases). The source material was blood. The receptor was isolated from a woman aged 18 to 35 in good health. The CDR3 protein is CASSSTTGYGYTF. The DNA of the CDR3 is TGTGCCAGCAGTTCCACGACAGGCTATGGCTACACCTTC.